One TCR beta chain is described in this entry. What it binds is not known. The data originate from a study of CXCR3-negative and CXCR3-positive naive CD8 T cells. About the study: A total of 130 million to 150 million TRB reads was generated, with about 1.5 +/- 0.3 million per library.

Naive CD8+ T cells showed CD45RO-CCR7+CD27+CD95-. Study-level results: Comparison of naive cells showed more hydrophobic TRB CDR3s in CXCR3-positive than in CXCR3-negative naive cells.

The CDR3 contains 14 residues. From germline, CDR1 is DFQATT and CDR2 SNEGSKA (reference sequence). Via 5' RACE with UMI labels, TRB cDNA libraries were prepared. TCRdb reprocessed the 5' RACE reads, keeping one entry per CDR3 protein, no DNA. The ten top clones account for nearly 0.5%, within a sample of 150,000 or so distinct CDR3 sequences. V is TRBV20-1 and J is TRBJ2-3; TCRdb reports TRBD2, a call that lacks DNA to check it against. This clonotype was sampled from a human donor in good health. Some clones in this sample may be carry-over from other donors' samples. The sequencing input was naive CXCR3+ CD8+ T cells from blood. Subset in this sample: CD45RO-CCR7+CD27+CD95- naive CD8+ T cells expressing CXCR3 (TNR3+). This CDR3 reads CSASGRSSTDTQYF.